These 21 T cell receptor beta chains were all obtained from the same sample, sequenced in a study of post-analysis software for immune sequencing data. The authors incorporated unique molecular identifiers into the TCR beta cDNA libraries. TCRdb reanalysed the PCR reads using MiXCR and keeps one entry per CDR3 protein. The sample gives roughly 800,000 distinct CDR3 sequences, roughly 50% of which show up once; about 4.5% is in the top ten. General observations from the study: Controls had lower frequencies than patients of four or five TRBV segments, which included TRBV5-6, TRBV5-1 and TRBV20-1.

No antigen is known for these receptors. The sample taken for sequencing was blood. The source of these receptors is a girl between 10 and 17 years old with multiple sclerosis.

The chain is built from TRBV20-1 and TRBJ2-5; TRBD2 matches at 11 bases. Losses at the gene ends were 5 bases for V and 8 bases for J; bases not matched to a gene: 13. Germline V CDR1 and CDR2: DFQATT, SNEGSKA (reference sequence). This CDR3 contains 15 residues. CDR3 sequence (DNA): TGCAGTGCTTCGTCCGGGACTAGCGGAAGTATCACCCAGTACTTC. Encoded protein: CSASSGTSGSITQYF.

Ten or more counts support this clonotype. The chain employs TRBV12-3 or TRBV12-4 and TRBJ2-1; TRBD2 is a possible D gene (5 bases). V was clipped by 6 bases and J by 5 bases, with 8 bases between them. The CDR3 contains 12 residues. The CDR3 region has the DNA TGTGCCAGCAGCTTGAGGGACAATGAGCAGTTCTTC. Its protein is CASSLRDNEQFF.

The chain joins TRBV14 to TRBJ2-6, with 9 bases identical to TRBD1. Germline V gives CDR1 SGHDN, CDR2 FVKESK. The CDR3 runs 18 residues. Germline trimming cut 0 bases from V and 1 base from J; bases unmatched to any gene: 4. The CDR3 DNA sequence: TGTGCCAGCAGCCAAGATGCGGGACAGGGTTCTGGGGCCAACGTCCTGACTTTC. Translating it yields CASSQDAGQGSGANVLTF. Looking up the rest from reference TRBV14 and TRBJ2-6 gives the full variable domain: EAGVTQFPSHSVIEKGQTVTLRCDPISGHDNLYWYRRVMGKEIKFLLHFVKESKQDESGMPNNRFLAERTGGTYSTLKVQPAELEDSGVYFCASSQDAGQGSGANVLTFGAGSRLTVL.

The chain uses TRBV7-8 and TRBJ2-5, with D possibly matching TRBD1 (5 bases). The CDR3 is 16 residues long. The V gene lost 4 bases and the J gene lost 3 bases, with 18 bases spanning the gap. Looked up from germline, CDR1 is SGHVS and CDR2 is FQNEAQ. CDR3 nucleotide sequence: TGTGCCAGCAGCTCCCCGGTTAGGGGCGGTGAAGAGACCCAGTACTTC. It encodes CASSSPVRGGEETQYF.

This clonotype was picked up a small number of times. The genes are TRBV20-1 and TRBJ2-7, with 8 bases that match TRBD2. This CDR3 region has 14 residues. V gave up 1 base and J gave up 4 bases; unmatched junction bases: 6. CDR1 is DFQATT, CDR2 SNEGSKA, per germline (reference sequence). CDR3 nucleotide sequence: TGCAGTGCTAGAGGGATAGCGGGAAAGTACGAGCAGTACTTC. Residues: CSARGIAGKYEQYF.

This clonotype has only a few counts. For the CDR3, the DNA is TGCAGCGTTGTTCCGGGACCGAGCACAGATACGCAGTATTTT. Translating it yields CSVVPGPSTDTQYF. The rearrangement joins TRBV29-1 to TRBJ2-3; D tentatively reads TRBD1 or TRBD2 (5 bases each). The ends were cut back, 4 bases at V and 0 bases at J, with 11 bases in the middle. Germline V gene sequence: CDR1 SQVTM, CDR2 ANQGSEA. The CDR3 is 14 amino acids.

This clonotype appeared a single time. The chain recombines TRBV20-1 with TRBJ2-1; TRBD2 agrees at 9 bases. Germline CDR1 reads DFQATT; CDR2 reads SNEGSKA (reference sequence). J gave up 8 bases and V 3 bases, and 5 bases lay outside the gene matches. This CDR3 comprises 13 residues. The CDR3 DNA follows: TGCAGTGCTAGTGAGCGGGGGGTCGATGAGCAGTTCTTC. Protein sequence: CSASERGVDEQFF.

The V gene is TRBV20-1, the J gene TRBJ1-6, with D possibly TRBD1 on 5 matching bases. The V end was cut by 3 bases, the J end by 5 bases, with 14 bases between. The germline gives CDR1 DFQATT, CDR2 SNEGSKA (reference sequence). This CDR3 spans 15 amino acids. CDR3 in amino acids: CSASGGGRDNSPLHF. Here the CDR3 DNA reads TGCAGTGCTAGTGGCGGGGGTCGGGATAATTCACCCCTCCACTTT.

The chain links TRBV3-1 to TRBJ2-5, with D tentatively TRBD1 (6 bases). V was clipped by 4 bases and J by 1 base, with 13 bases between them. This CDR3 spans 15 amino acids. Germline V gives CDR1 LGHDT, CDR2 YNNKEL (reference sequence). The CDR3 DNA reads TGTGCCAGCAGCCTACAACAGGGACCCCAAGAGACCCAGTACTTC. It yields the protein CASSLQQGPQETQYF.

This clonotype occurred a few times. The chain carries TRBV10-3 and TRBJ2-1, with 8 bases aligning to TRBD2. There are 17 residues in the CDR3. Germline V lookup: CDR1 ENHRY, CDR2 SYGVKD. V shed 9 bases, J shed 10 bases, and the junction held 23 bases outside the gene matches. The CDR3 sequence is CAICKIAGPSSPGEQFF. CDR3 nucleotides: TGTGCCATTTGCAAGATAGCGGGACCCTCGAGTCCGGGGGAGCAGTTCTTC.

The chain couples TRBV6-1 to TRBJ2-7; D perhaps matches TRBD2 (8 bases). Trimming took 2 bases from V and 2 from J, leaving 19 bases between them. The CDR3 is 17 residues long. Germline V gene sequence: CDR1 MNHNS, CDR2 SASEGT. The DNA for the CDR3 is TGTGCCAGCAGTGAATGGGACAGAAGCGGGAGTCCCTACGAGCAGTACTTC. Encoded protein: CASSEWDRSGSPYEQYF.

This clonotype has just a few counts. The rearrangement links TRBV7-7 to TRBJ2-5; 8 bases agree with TRBD1. From germline, CDR1 is SSHAT and CDR2 FNYEAQ (reference sequence). V lost 5 bases, J lost 4 bases, and 9 bases stayed unmatched. The CDR3 totals 15 residues. The CDR3 DNA is TGTGCCAGCAGCCCCGGGCAGGGGGCTTTAGAGACCCAGTACTTC. Its translation: CASSPGQGALETQYF.

This clonotype has just a few counts. This rearrangement joins TRBV10-3 to TRBJ2-5; 11 nucleotides align to TRBD2. The J call may be incorrect, as the DNA end agrees better with TRBJ2-7. CDR1 is ENHRY and CDR2 is SYGVKD in the germline V gene. This CDR3 contains 16 residues. In nucleotides, the CDR3 is TGTGCCATCAGTGGAAGTAGCGGGAGGGCGGAAGGCGAGCAGTACTTC. It encodes CAISGSSGRAEGEQYF.

The V call is TRBV6-5, the J call TRBJ1-2; possible D gene TRBD1, 6 bases. The V gene's germline CDR1 is MNHEY and CDR2 SVGAGI. This CDR3 contains 14 residues. V was trimmed by 6 bases and J by 2 bases, leaving 13 bases between them. The CDR3, as DNA: TGTGCCAGCAGCCACGCCCAGGGGAACTATGGCTACACCTTC. Its translation: CASSHAQGNYGYTF.

The rearrangement joins TRBV6-1 to TRBJ2-1, with D unclear. CDR1 and CDR2 from the germline V gene are MNHNS and SASEGT. The CDR3 is 14 residues long. Trimming stripped 7 bases from V and 4 bases from J, with 14 bases between. The CDR3 sequence: CASTRADGYNEQFF. As DNA, the CDR3 is TGTGCCAGCACAAGGGCGGACGGTTACAATGAGCAGTTCTTC.

This sequence joins TRBV20-1 and TRBJ2-3, with a tentative D call TRBD2 (5 bases). The CDR3 spans 17 residues. The ends were cut back, 3 bases at V and 5 bases at J, with 24 bases in the middle. CDR1 is DFQATT and CDR2 is SNEGSKA in the germline V gene (reference sequence). The CDR3 reads CSARRRVKGSNVDTQYF. The DNA for the CDR3 is TGCAGTGCTAGGCGACGGGTGAAAGGGAGCAATGTAGATACGCAGTATTTT.

The rearrangement joins TRBV5-1 to TRBJ1-1; TRBD1 agrees at 7 bases. CDR1 SGHRS and CDR2 YFSETQ come from the germline V gene. The CDR3 covers 14 residues. The J segment lost 6 bases and the V segment lost 3 bases, leaving 8 bases of the junction unmatched. The chain's CDR3 is CASSSDQGVAEAFF. The CDR3 DNA sequence: TGCGCCAGCAGCTCGGATCAGGGGGTGGCTGAAGCTTTCTTT.

This clonotype was seen a few times. DNA of the CDR3: TGTGCCAGTAGCGCCCGAGGGGGGTCGGGCTATGGCTACACCTTC. This translates into CASSARGGSGYGYTF. J is TRBJ1-2 and V is TRBV19; D perhaps matches TRBD1 (6 bases). Germline CDR1 reads LNHDA; CDR2 reads SQIVND (reference sequence). CDR3 length: 15 amino acids. V was pared by 6 bases and J by 4 bases, with 18 bases between.

The genes are TRBV2 and TRBJ2-7; no reliable D call. The ends were cut back, 3 bases at V and 4 bases at J, with 13 bases in the middle. CDR3 size: 14 residues. Germline CDR1 reads SNHLY; CDR2 reads FYNNEI. The CDR3 DNA reads TGTGCCAGCAGTGACACCGGCCAACAATACGAGCAGTACTTC. Its protein product is CASSDTGQQYEQYF.

The chain carries TRBV20-1 and TRBJ2-1, with TRBD1 identical over 9 bases. CDR3 length: 16 residues. V trimming: 0 bases; J trimming: 3 bases; junction bases outside the gene matches: 6. Germline CDR1 DFQATT, CDR2 SNEGSKA (reference sequence). The CDR3 here is CSARDRQGVFYNEQFF. In DNA form, the CDR3 reads TGCAGTGCTAGAGATAGACAGGGGGTCTTCTACAATGAGCAGTTCTTC.

This clonotype was detected only once. This CDR3 is CASSSRMSWGGTDTQYF. The CDR3 DNA follows: TGTGCCAGCAGTTCCCGTATGAGTTGGGGGGGCACAGATACGCAGTATTTT. The chain uses TRBV27 and TRBJ2-3, with a weak D call TRBD2 (6 bases). CDR3 length: 17 amino acids. V dropped 4 bases and J dropped 1 base, with 18 bases sitting between them. CDR1 is MNHEY, CDR2 SMNVEV, per germline (reference sequence).